The 8 T cell receptor beta chains reported below all come from one sample, sequenced in a study of T cell responses to AZD1222 COVID-19 vaccine listed by TCRdb under 2021. The time point label, as the study defines it: about 28 days (+/-7) after the second vaccine dose. Library preparation was by the immunoSEQ multiplex PCR assay. TCRdb re-hosts the immuneACCESS table, in-frame sequences only. Its copies lack some clones; in the studies checked, an unresolved V gene accounts for under half of them, and the cause for the rest is not known. Recorded for this sample are around 190,000 clones; almost 90% of them occurred a single time. The ten biggest clones cover more than 9% of the sample. The source was peripheral blood, collected 28 days after the second AZD1222 dose. These receptors were collected from an adult who received the AZD1222 COVID-19 vaccine.

This chain connects TRBV7-2 to TRBJ1-1; perhaps TRBD1 as D (5 bases). V shed 1 base and J shed 4 bases, with 16 bases lying between them. The germline V gene encodes CDR1 SGHTA and CDR2 FQGNSA. The CDR3 spans 16 residues. The CDR3 DNA reads TGTGCCAGCAGCTTAGTATTGGTGGGGGTTAGCACTGAAGCTTTCTTT. This gives the protein CASSLVLVGVSTEAFF.

This clone was counted only a few times. V and J are TRBV7-8 and TRBJ2-7; tentative D call: TRBD2 (5 bases). This CDR3 region has 16 residues. Trimming shortened V by 3 bases and J by 0 bases, and 15 bases separated the two germline ends. Germline V CDR1 and CDR2: SGHVS, FQNEAQ. CDR3 nucleotides: TGTGCCAGCAGCTTCCCCCGGACGGGAAGCTCCTACGAGCAGTACTTC. Its translation is CASSFPRTGSSYEQYF.

The chain uses TRBV2 and TRBJ1-6; no firm D call. V was trimmed by 4 bases and J by 9 bases, leaving 13 bases between them. In germline, CDR1 is SNHLY, CDR2 FYNNEI. This CDR3 contains 14 residues. In DNA, the CDR3 is TGTGCCAGCAGTGCAGAACAGAGTAGTTCACCCCTCCACTTT. Translating gives CASSAEQSSSPLHF.

The CDR3 loop is CAIRLDSYNEQFF. As DNA, the CDR3 is TGTGCCATCAGATTGGACAGTTACAATGAGCAGTTCTTC. The chain uses TRBV10-3 and TRBJ2-1; maybe TRBD1 (6 bases). The CDR3 runs to 13 residues. Germline V gene data show CDR1 as ENHRY and CDR2 as SYGVKD. V dropped 6 bases and J dropped 4 bases, with 10 bases sitting between them.

The genes are TRBV28 and TRBJ1-3; D remains unclear. V lost 1 base to trimming and J lost 7 bases, with 5 bases between them. The CDR3 covers 12 residues. Germline CDR1 reads MDHEN; CDR2 reads SYDVKM. The CDR3 sequence: CASSLFTNTIYF. In DNA, the CDR3 is TGTGCCAGCAGTTTATTTACGAACACCATATATTTT. Looking up the rest from reference TRBV28 and TRBJ1-3 gives the full variable domain: DVKVTQSSRYLVKRTGEKVFLECVQDMDHENMFWYRQDPGLGLRLIYFSYDVKMKEKGDIPEGYSVSREKKERFSLILESASTNQTSMYLCASSLFTNTIYFGEGSWLTVV.

In its sample, this clone was seen a few times. This chain joins TRBV25-1 and TRBJ1-4; D possibly corresponds to TRBD1 (5 bases). V was shortened by 6 bases and J by 8 bases, with 13 bases between the two germline ends. The CDR3 loop spans 13 amino acids. Germline V CDR1 and CDR2: MGHDK, SYGVNS. The CDR3 coding sequence is TGTGCCAGCAGGACAGCGTTGGAGGAAAAACTGTTTTTT. Protein: CASRTALEEKLFF. Drawing the rest from reference TRBV25-1 and TRBJ1-4, the complete variable domain is EADIYQTPRYLVIGTGKKITLECSQTMGHDKMYWYQQDPGMELHLIHYSYGVNSTEKGDLSSESTVSRIRTEHFPLTLESARPSHTSQYLCASRTALEEKLFFGSGTQLSVL.

The rearrangement links TRBV7-2 to TRBJ2-5, with 7 bases aligning to TRBD2. The CDR3 is 13 amino acids. Losses at the gene ends were 7 bases for V and 3 bases for J; bases not matched to a gene: 5. Per the germline V gene, CDR1 is SGHTA and CDR2 is FQGNSA. The CDR3 region has the DNA TGTGCCAGCACGTGGGCGGGGGAAGAGACCCAGTACTTC. This encodes CASTWAGEETQYF.

In this sample, this clone turned up once. The chain has TRBV5-1 and TRBJ1-5; perhaps TRBD1 as D (5 bases). Per germline, CDR1 SGHRS and CDR2 YFSETQ. The CDR3 covers 15 residues. Trimming took off 0 bases at V and 1 base at J, with 8 bases between the two ends. CDR3 loop: CASSLGQGSNQPQHF. The CDR3 DNA follows: TGCGCCAGCAGCTTGGGGCAGGGCAGCAATCAGCCCCAGCATTTT.